This passage covers 24 T cell receptor beta chains from one sample sequenced in a study of read filtering for tumor transcriptome and immune sequencing. From roughly 390 ng of RNA, a library with molecular barcoded alpha/delta and beta/gamma adaptors was made. TCRdb used MiXCR to reprocess the reads, holding one entry per CDR3 protein. This sample has roughly 24,000 distinct CDR3 sequences; roughly an eighth occur once, and the top ten carry approximately 70%. The sequenced sample consisted of a population of CD138-negative cells sorted from bone marrow. The source is a donor aged 40 or older with multiple myeloma.

This clonotype was picked up many times. This rearrangement joins TRBV10-1 to TRBJ2-7, with TRBD2 matching over 12 bases. Trimming at V came to 3 bases and at J to 4 bases, leaving 7 bases not matched to a gene. Germline loops: CDR1 WNHNN, CDR2 SYGVQD (reference sequence). The CDR3 consists of 16 residues. CDR3 sequence (DNA): TGCGCCAGCAGTGAAGTGGCTAGCGGGAGGGCTTACGAGCAGTACTTC. Residues: CASSEVASGRAYEQYF.

Worth noting for this clonotype: Just one base apart from a much larger clone, this may be a read error. The chain links TRBV11-1 to TRBJ2-3; no clear D. The CDR3 loop spans 13 amino acids. Germline lookup yields CDR1 SGHAT and CDR2 FQDESV (reference sequence). CDR3 DNA: TGTGCCAGCGGCTTAGAGGCGGAGGATACGCAGTATTTT. Amino acids: CASGLEAEDTQYF.

About this clonotype: A much larger clonotype is one base distant, so this may be a read error. The rearrangement links TRBV2 to TRBJ2-5; D not certain. Trimming cost V 1 base and J 9 bases, with 9 bases left between them. This CDR3 spans 12 amino acids. Germline V CDR1 and CDR2: SNHLY, FYNNEI. CDR3 sequence (DNA): TGTGCCAGCAGTGAAGTAGTGGAGTCCCAGTACTTC. Its translation is CASSEVVESQYF.

This clonotype has just a few counts. V gene TRBV7-7 combines with J gene TRBJ2-5, with D perhaps TRBD2 (5 bases). CDR3 size: 13 residues. Trimming removed 8 bases at V and 2 bases at J, with 12 bases between. The germline V gene encodes CDR1 SSHAT and CDR2 FNYEAQ (reference sequence). CDR3 protein: CASAGGSQETQYF. DNA of the CDR3: TGTGCCAGCGCGGGTGGATCGCAAGAGACCCAGTACTTC.

This clonotype was counted many times. This chain uses TRBV12-3 or TRBV12-4 with TRBJ2-2; a possible D gene is TRBD1 (5 bases). V was cut by 1 base and J by 8 bases, with 8 bases left in between. There are 13 residues in the CDR3. The CDR3 DNA reads as TGTGCCAGCAGTTTAGAGTCAGGGGGGGAGCTGTTTTTT. Translated: CASSLESGGELFF.

This clonotype was observed at least ten times. This chain uses TRBV7-7 with TRBJ2-1; possible D gene TRBD2, 5 bases. In germline, CDR1 is SSHAT, CDR2 FNYEAQ (reference sequence). The CDR3 runs to 14 residues. V was pared by 4 bases and J by 8 bases, with 15 bases between. CDR3 nucleotides: TGTGCCAGCAGCTCCCCAACGTCTAGCCATGAGCAGTTCTTC. Its translation is CASSSPTSSHEQFF. The variable domain in full, completed from reference TRBV7-7 and TRBJ2-1, reads GAGVSQSPRYKVTKRGQDVTLRCDPISSHATLYWYQQALGQGPEFLTYFNYEAQPDKSGLPSDRFSAERPEGSISTLTIQRTEQRDSAMYRCASSSPTSSHEQFFGPGTRLTVL.

V usage is TRBV28 and J usage is TRBJ2-6; D perhaps matches TRBD2 (7 bases). Per germline, CDR1 MDHEN and CDR2 SYDVKM. V was pared by 6 bases and J by 1 base, with 19 bases between. The CDR3 runs 18 residues. The CDR3 DNA follows: TGTGCCAGCAGCTCCGGGGGGCAGGGGAAATCTGGGGCCAACGTCCTGACTTTC. Amino acid sequence: CASSSGGQGKSGANVLTF. The full variable domain, with the rest looked up from reference TRBV28 and TRBJ2-6, is DVKVTQSSRYLVKRTGEKVFLECVQDMDHENMFWYRQDPGLGLRLIYFSYDVKMKEKGDIPEGYSVSREKKERFSLILESASTNQTSMYLCASSSGGQGKSGANVLTFGAGSRLTVL.

This clonotype was picked up many times. This rearrangement joins TRBV10-2 to TRBJ2-1, with D tentatively TRBD1 (6 bases). The CDR3 is 15 amino acids. V was trimmed by 7 bases and J by 6 bases, leaving 19 bases between them. The V gene's germline CDR1 is WSHSY and CDR2 SAAADI. Here the CDR3 DNA reads TGCGCCAGCATTGGGGCAGGGGTCCCCTTCAATGAGCAGTTCTTC. Protein: CASIGAGVPFNEQFF.

This clonotype was seen many times. The chain recombines TRBV5-1 with TRBJ1-3; the match to TRBD1 covers 9 bases. This CDR3 contains 16 residues. With 3 bases clipped from V and 4 bases from J, the junction kept 8 bases outside the gene matches. In germline, CDR1 is SGHRS, CDR2 YFSETQ. In DNA, the CDR3 is TGCGCCAGCAGCTCGACGGGGACAGGGATCGGAAACACCATATATTTT. As protein: CASSSTGTGIGNTIYF. The full variable domain, in which reference TRBV5-1 and TRBJ1-3 provide the parts outside the CDR3, is KAGVTQTPRYLIKTRGQQVTLSCSPISGHRSVSWYQQTPGQGLQFLFEYFSETQRNKGNFPGRFSGRQFSNSRSEMNVSTLELGDSALYLCASSSTGTGIGNTIYFGEGSWLTVV.

This clonotype occurred many times. The V gene is TRBV3-2, the J gene TRBJ2-1; the D segment call TRBD1 is taken from the table without a DNA check. TRBV3-2 is deemed a pseudogene. The CDR3 consists of 17 residues. CDR3 region: CASSQDFRTATDNEQFF. The CDR3 region has the DNA TGTGCCAGCAGCCAAGATTTCAGGACAGCAACCGACAATGAGCAGTTCTTC.

The rearrangement uses TRBV13 and TRBJ2-2; 11 nucleotides line up with TRBD2. With 4 bases clipped from V and 4 bases from J, the junction kept 2 bases outside the gene matches. The CDR3 is 15 amino acids. Germline V gene sequence: CDR1 PRHDT, CDR2 FYEKMQ (reference sequence). CDR3 sequence: CASSWGLAATGELFF. The DNA of the CDR3 is TGTGCCAGCAGCTGGGGACTAGCGGCCACCGGGGAGCTGTTTTTT.

With respect to this clonotype: The junction shows a germline mismatch at one end, possibly a read error. The CDR3 here is CACSFLGTGRYNEQFF. Written as DNA, the CDR3 is TGTGCCTGCAGTTTCTTGGGGACAGGACGCTACAATGAGCAGTTCTTC. J is TRBJ2-1 and V is TRBV7-9; 8 positions agree with TRBD1. The CDR3 covers 16 residues. CDR1 and CDR2 from the germline V gene are SEHNR and FQNEAQ (reference sequence).

Many counts were recorded for this clonotype. The chain combines TRBV10-3 with TRBJ2-7; no clear D gene. Germline loops: CDR1 ENHRY, CDR2 SYGVKD. The CDR3 spans 10 residues. Trimming left V 4 bases short and J 4 bases short, with 2 bases between. Written as DNA, the CDR3 is TGTGCCATCAGTGGGTACGAGCAGTACTTC. Translated: CAISGYEQYF.

This clonotype was detected many times. The DNA of the CDR3 is TGTGCCAGCAGCCCAGTGGGCCGCACAGATACGCAGTATTTT. Translated: CASSPVGRTDTQYF. The J gene is TRBJ2-3, the V gene TRBV11-2, with D unresolved. CDR3 length equals 14 residues. The V gene's germline CDR1 is SGHAT and CDR2 FQNNGV. The germline V and J ends were trimmed by 5 bases and 1 base, with 10 bases remaining between them.

This clonotype was counted a few times. This chain joins TRBV29-1 and TRBJ1-2; possible D gene TRBD1, 6 bases. V was trimmed by 3 bases and J by 8 bases, leaving 10 bases between them. The CDR3 totals 11 residues. Germline V gene sequence: CDR1 SQVTM, CDR2 ANQGSEA. CDR3 amino acids: CSVEGHSGYTF. In nucleotides, the CDR3 is TGCAGCGTTGAGGGACATAGCGGCTACACCTTC.

This clonotype came up many times. The rearrangement links TRBV3-1 to TRBJ1-2; D possibly corresponds to TRBD1 (5 bases). Trimming pared 2 bases from V and 0 bases from J, leaving 10 bases between. CDR1 is LGHDT and CDR2 is YNNKEL in the germline V gene (reference sequence). This CDR3 region has 15 residues. CDR3 sequence (DNA): TGTGCCAGCAGCCAATTCGACAGATCTAACTATGGCTACACCTTC. It translates to CASSQFDRSNYGYTF.

This clonotype was seen ten or more times. V gene TRBV10-3 combines with J gene TRBJ2-1; D is possibly TRBD1 (6 bases). V lost 10 bases, J lost 8 bases, and 24 bases lay in between. Germline loops: CDR1 ENHRY, CDR2 SYGVKD. The CDR3 has 15 amino acids. The CDR3 spells CATFQTRTAVYEQFF. CDR3 nucleotides: TGTGCCACCTTCCAAACCAGGACAGCTGTGTATGAGCAGTTCTTC.

In this sample, this clonotype turned up many times. The chain uses TRBV5-1 and TRBJ1-5, with a weak D call TRBD1 (5 bases). Looked up from germline, CDR1 is SGHRS and CDR2 is YFSETQ. The CDR3 sequence is 15 residues long. Trimming took 2 bases from V and 3 from J, leaving 12 bases between them. The DNA of the CDR3 is TGCGCCAGCAGCTTCCAGGGTGGCAACAATCAGCCCCAGCATTTT. This sequence encodes CASSFQGGNNQPQHF.

The J gene is TRBJ2-1, the V gene TRBV5-1; perhaps TRBD1 as D (6 bases). The V end lost 2 bases, the J end lost 10 bases, and 10 bases lay between the germline ends. The germline V gene has CDR1 SGHRS and CDR2 YFSETQ. This CDR3 is 12 amino acids long. DNA of the CDR3: TGCGCCAGCAGCTTCACAGGGAGAGAGCAGTTCTTC. This encodes CASSFTGREQFF.

This clonotype was observed many times. DNA for the CDR3: TGTGCCACCAGCAGAGAACGCCAGGGGAGGGAAAAACTGTTTTTT. Protein: CATSRERQGREKLFF. V usage is TRBV15 and J usage is TRBJ1-4, with D possibly being TRBD1 (6 bases). CDR3 size: 15 residues. Looked up from germline, CDR1 is LNHNV and CDR2 is YYDKDF (reference sequence). V lost 0 bases and J lost 8, with 13 bases in between.

A word on this clonotype: A clone one base away is much larger, so this may be a read error. The rearrangement joins TRBV10-3 to TRBJ2-1; maybe TRBD1 (5 bases). Germline V CDR1 and CDR2: ENHRY, SYGVKD. Trimming stripped 4 bases from V and 4 bases from J, with 8 bases between. The CDR3 totals 13 residues. In DNA form, the CDR3 reads TGTGCCATCAGTGTCGACAGTTACAATGAGCAGTTCTTC. This translates into CAISVDSYNEQFF.

This clonotype appeared many times. V usage is TRBV28 and J usage is TRBJ2-7, with 9 bases lining up with TRBD1. The trim removed 11 bases at V and 6 bases at J, leaving 11 bases unmatched. Germline CDR1 MDHEN, CDR2 SYDVKM. The CDR3 runs to 13 residues. For the CDR3, the DNA is TGTGCCGGGTCTCCGGGACAGGGAGGCGAGCAGTACTTC. It is translated as CAGSPGQGGEQYF.

This clonotype was seen a few times. This may come from a read error, since a much larger clone is one base off. The gene calls are TRBV28 and TRBJ2-3; 14 nucleotides match TRBD2. Germline CDR1 MDHEN, CDR2 SYDVKM. The CDR3 extends over 16 amino acids. The DNA of the CDR3 is TGTGCCAGCACCGCGGGGACTAGCGGGAGCACAGATATGCAGTATTTT. As protein: CASTAGTSGSTDMQYF.

The chain couples TRBV20-1 to TRBJ2-7; 7 bases are shared with TRBD1. There are 12 residues in the CDR3. Germline CDR1 and CDR2: DFQATT and SNEGSKA (reference sequence). Germline trimming cut 6 bases from V and 1 base from J; bases unmatched to any gene: 3. CDR3 sequence (DNA): TGCAGTGCAGGGGGACAGTCCTACGAGCAGTACTTC. Its protein is CSAGGQSYEQYF.